This TCR beta chain derives from a study of cytomegalovirus exposure and HLA in healthy donors. Study findings and constraints: Among the CMV-associated chains, a few were confirmed in vitro as specific for CMV antigens. By HLA locus, TCR association rates varied in a later analysis, with DRB1 showing the most and HLA-C the fewest. Later on, an analysis found that several of the most significant clusters appeared to be linked to common viral pathogens, which included parvovirus B19.

The CDR3 consists of 14 residues. V lost 0 bases to trimming and J lost 7 bases; unmatched junction nucleotides: 5. The germline CDR1 and CDR2 sequences are SGHRS and YFSETQ. Only a few counts were recorded for this clone. Its antigen is as yet unknown. Use of 60 Vbeta and 13 Jbeta primers characterized the PCR. Libraries were prepared by immunoSEQ multiplex PCR; TCRdb keeps only in-frame clonotypes and omits some of them. This sample carries approximately 140,000 clones, around 80% of them seen once, and the ten largest clones take roughly 2.2%. Sequenced input: PBMCs. This rearrangement joins TRBV5-1 to TRBJ1-1; 8 bases match TRBD1. The origin of this receptor is a man younger than 40 in good health and CMV-seronegative. CDR3 sequence: CASSLGTGWVEAFF. The CDR3 nucleotides read TGCGCCAGCAGCTTGGGGACAGGGTGGGTTGAAGCTTTCTTT.